This T cell receptor beta chain emerged from a study of neoadjuvant anti-PD-1 for oral cavity cancer. V was pared by 3 bases and J by 0 bases, with 9 bases between. This CDR3 has 14 residues. Germline CDR1 and CDR2: GTSNPN and SVGIG (reference sequence). TCRdb's table, derived via immunoSEQ multiplex PCR, lists solely in-frame clones and lacks some. This sample yields about 25,000 clones, of which about 26% are seen a single time; about 15% belongs to the top ten. This clone appeared many times. Time point specified: after neoadjuvant nivolumab, at surgical resection. The specimen was tumor tissue, collected after nivolumab (anti-PD-1) treatment. This TCR came from a person aged 35-79 years with oral cavity squamous cell carcinoma. J is TRBJ1-5 and V is TRBV30, with D unresolved. The CDR3 loop reads CAWSDMNSNQPQHF. The CDR3 coding sequence is TGTGCCTGGAGCGATATGAATAGCAATCAGCCCCAGCATTTT.